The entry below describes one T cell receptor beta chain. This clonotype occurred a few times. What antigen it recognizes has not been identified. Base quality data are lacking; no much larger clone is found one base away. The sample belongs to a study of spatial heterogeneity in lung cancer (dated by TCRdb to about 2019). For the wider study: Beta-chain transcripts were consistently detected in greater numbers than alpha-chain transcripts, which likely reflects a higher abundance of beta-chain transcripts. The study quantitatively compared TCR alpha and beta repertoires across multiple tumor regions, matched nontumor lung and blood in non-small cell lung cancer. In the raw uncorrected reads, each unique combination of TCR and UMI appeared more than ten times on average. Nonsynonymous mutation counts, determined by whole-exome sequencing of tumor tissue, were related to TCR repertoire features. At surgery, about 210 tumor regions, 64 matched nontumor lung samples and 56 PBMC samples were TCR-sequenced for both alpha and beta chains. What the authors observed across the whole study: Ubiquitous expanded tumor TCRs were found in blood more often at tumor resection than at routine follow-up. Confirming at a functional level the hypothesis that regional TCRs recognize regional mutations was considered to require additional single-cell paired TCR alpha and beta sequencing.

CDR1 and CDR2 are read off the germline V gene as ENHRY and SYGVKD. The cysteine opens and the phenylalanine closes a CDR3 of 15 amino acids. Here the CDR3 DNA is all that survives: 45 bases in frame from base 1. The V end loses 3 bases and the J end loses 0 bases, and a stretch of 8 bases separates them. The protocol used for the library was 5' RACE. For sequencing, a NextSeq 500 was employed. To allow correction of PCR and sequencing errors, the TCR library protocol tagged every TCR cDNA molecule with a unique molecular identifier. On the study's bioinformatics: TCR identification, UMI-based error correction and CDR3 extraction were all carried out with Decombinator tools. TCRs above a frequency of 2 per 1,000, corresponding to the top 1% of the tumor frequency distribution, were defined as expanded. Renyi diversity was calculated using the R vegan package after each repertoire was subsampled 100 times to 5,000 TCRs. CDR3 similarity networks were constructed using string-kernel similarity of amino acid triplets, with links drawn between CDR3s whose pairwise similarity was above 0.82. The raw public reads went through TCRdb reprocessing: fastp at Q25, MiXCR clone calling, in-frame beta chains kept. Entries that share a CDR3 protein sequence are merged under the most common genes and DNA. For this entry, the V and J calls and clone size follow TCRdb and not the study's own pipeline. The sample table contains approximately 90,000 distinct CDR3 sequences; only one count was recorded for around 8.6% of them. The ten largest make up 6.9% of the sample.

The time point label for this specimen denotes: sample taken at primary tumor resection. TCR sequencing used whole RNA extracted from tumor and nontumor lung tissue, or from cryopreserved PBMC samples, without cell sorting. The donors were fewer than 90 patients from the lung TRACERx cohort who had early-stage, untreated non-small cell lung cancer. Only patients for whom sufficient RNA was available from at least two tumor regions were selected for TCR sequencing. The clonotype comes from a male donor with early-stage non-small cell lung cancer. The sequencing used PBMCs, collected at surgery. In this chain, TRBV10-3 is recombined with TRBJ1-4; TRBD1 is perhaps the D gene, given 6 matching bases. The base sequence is TGTGCCATCAGTGAAGAGGGGGCAACTAATGAAAAACTGTTTTTT. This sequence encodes CAISEEGATNEKLFF.